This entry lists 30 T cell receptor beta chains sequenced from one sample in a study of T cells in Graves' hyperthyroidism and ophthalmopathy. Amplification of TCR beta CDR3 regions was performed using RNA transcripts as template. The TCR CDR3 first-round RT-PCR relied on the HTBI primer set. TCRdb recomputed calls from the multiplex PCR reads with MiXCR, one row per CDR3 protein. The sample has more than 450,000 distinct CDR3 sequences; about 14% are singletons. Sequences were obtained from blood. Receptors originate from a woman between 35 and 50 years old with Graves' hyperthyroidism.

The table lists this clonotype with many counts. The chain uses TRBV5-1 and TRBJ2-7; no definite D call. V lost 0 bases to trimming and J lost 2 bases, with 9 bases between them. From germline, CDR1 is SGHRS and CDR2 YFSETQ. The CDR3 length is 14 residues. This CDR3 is CASSLDGLTYEQYF. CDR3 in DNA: TGCGCCAGCAGCTTGGACGGCCTAACCTACGAGCAGTACTTC.

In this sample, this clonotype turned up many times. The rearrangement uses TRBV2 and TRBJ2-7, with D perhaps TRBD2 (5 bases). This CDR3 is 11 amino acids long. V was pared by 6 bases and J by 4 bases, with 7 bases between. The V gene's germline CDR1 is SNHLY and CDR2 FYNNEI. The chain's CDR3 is CASSRTYEQYF. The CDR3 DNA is TGTGCCAGCAGCCGGACTTACGAGCAGTACTTC.

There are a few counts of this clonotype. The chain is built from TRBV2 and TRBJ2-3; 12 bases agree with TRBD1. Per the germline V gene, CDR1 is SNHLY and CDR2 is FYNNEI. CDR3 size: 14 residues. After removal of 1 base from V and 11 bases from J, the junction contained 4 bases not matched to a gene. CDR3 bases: TGTGCCAGCAGTGAAGTGGGACAGGGGGCTCGGCAGTATTTT. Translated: CASSEVGQGARQYF.

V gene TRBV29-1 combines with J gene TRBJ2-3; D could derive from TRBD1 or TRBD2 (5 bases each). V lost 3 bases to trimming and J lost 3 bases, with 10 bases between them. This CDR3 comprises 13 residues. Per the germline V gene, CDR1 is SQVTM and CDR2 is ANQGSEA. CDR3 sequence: CSVEGPVTDTQYF. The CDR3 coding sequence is TGCAGCGTTGAGGGACCTGTTACAGATACGCAGTATTTT.

CDR3 sequence reads: CASRGASGRRPDTQYF. DNA of the CDR3: TGTGCCAGCAGGGGGGCTAGCGGGAGAAGGCCAGATACGCAGTATTTT. The rearrangement joins TRBV6-2 or TRBV6-3 to TRBJ2-3; 10 bases line up with TRBD2. With V trimmed by 6 bases and J by 4 bases, 10 bases remained unmatched. This CDR3 has 16 amino acids. The germline CDR1 and CDR2 sequences are MNHEY and SVGEGT.

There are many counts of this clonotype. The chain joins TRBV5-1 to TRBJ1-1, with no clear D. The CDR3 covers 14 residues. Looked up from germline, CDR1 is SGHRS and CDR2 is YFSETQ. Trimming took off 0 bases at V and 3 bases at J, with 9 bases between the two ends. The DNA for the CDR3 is TGCGCCAGCAGCTTGGGTGGCAGTTACACTGAAGCTTTCTTT. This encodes CASSLGGSYTEAFF.

CDR3 loop: CASSTQGANTDTQYF. The CDR3 region has the DNA TGTGCCAGCAGCACCCAGGGGGCGAACACAGATACGCAGTATTTT. This chain connects TRBV5-4 to TRBJ2-3; the match to TRBD1 covers 8 bases. Germline V gene sequence: CDR1 SGHNT, CDR2 YYREEE (reference sequence). The CDR3 runs to 15 residues. Trimming cost V 4 bases and J 2 bases; bases outside gene matches: 6.

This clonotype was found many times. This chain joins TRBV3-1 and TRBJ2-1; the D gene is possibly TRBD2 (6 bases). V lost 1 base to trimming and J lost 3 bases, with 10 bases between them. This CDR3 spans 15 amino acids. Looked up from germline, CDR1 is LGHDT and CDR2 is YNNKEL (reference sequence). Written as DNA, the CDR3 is TGTGCCAGCAGCCAAGGGGCTAGCGACTACAATGAGCAGTTCTTC. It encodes CASSQGASDYNEQFF.

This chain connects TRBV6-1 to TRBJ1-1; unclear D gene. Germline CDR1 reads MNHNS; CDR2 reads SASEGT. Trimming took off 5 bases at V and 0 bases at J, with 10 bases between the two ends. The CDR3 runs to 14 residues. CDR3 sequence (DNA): TGTGCCAGCAGTTCGCACAGAATGAACACTGAAGCTTTCTTT. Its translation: CASSSHRMNTEAFF.

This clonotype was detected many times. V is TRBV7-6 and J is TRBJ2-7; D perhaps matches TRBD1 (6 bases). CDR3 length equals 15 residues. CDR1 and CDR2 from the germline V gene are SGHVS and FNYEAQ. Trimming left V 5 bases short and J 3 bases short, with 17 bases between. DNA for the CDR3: TGTGCCAGCAGCCCCACAGGGTTAGAGCTCTACGAGCAGTACTTC. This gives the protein CASSPTGLELYEQYF.

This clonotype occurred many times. The CDR3 nucleotides read TGCAGTGCTAGAGATCAACAGGGTACACCCACCTACGAGCAGTACTTC. Encoded protein: CSARDQQGTPTYEQYF. The V call is TRBV20-1, the J call TRBJ2-7, with D possibly matching TRBD1 (6 bases). V lost 0 bases, J lost 2 bases, and 17 bases lay in between. CDR1 and CDR2 (germline): DFQATT, SNEGSKA (reference sequence). The CDR3 spans 16 residues.

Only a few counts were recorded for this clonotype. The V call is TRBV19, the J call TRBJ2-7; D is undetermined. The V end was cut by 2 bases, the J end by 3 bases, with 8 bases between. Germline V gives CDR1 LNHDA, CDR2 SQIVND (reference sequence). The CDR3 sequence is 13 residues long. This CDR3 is CASSIKGDYEQYF. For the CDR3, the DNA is TGTGCCAGTAGTATAAAGGGTGACTACGAGCAGTACTTC.

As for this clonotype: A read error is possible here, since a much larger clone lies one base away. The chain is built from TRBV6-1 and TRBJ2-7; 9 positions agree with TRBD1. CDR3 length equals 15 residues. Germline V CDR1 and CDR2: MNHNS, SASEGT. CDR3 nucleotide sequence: TGTGCCAGCAGAGTTGCCGGGACAGGGAGCGACGAGCAGTGCTTC. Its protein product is CASRVAGTGSDEQCF.

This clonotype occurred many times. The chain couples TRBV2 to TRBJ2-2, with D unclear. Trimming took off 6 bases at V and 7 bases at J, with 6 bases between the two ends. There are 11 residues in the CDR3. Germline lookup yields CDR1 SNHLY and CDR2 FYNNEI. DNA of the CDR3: TGTGCCAGCAGGGGAAACGGGGAGCTGTTTTTT. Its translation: CASRGNGELFF. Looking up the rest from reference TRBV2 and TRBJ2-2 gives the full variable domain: EPEVTQTPSHQVTQMGQEVILRCVPISNHLYFYWYRQILGQKVEFLVSFYNNEISEKSEIFDDQFSVERPDGSNFTLKIRSTKLEDSAMYFCASRGNGELFFGEGSRLTVL.

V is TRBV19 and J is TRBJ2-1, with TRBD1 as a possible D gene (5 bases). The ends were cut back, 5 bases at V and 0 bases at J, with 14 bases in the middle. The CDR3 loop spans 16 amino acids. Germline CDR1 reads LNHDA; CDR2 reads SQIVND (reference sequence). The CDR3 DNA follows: TGTGCCAGTAGTGATCTACAGGCGTCCTCCTACAATGAGCAGTTCTTC. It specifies CASSDLQASSYNEQFF.

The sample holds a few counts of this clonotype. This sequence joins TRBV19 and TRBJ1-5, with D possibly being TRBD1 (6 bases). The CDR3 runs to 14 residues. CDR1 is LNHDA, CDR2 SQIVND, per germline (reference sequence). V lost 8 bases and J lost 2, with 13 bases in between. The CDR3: CASRKGQGNQPQHF. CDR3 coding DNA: TGTGCCAGTCGAAAGGGACAAGGCAATCAGCCCCAGCATTTT.

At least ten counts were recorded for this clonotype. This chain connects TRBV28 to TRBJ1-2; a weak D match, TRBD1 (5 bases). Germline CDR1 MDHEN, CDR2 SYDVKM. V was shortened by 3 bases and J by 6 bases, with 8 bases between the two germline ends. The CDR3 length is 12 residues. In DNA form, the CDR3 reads TGTGCCAGCAGTTTTGGGGCCCATGGCTACACCTTC. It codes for CASSFGAHGYTF.

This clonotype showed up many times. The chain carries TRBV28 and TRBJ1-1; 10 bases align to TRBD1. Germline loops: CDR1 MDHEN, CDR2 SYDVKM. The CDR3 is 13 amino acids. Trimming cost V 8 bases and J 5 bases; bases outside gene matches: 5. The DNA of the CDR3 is TGTGCCAGCCGGACAGGGGGACTGACTGAAGCTTTCTTT. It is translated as CASRTGGLTEAFF.

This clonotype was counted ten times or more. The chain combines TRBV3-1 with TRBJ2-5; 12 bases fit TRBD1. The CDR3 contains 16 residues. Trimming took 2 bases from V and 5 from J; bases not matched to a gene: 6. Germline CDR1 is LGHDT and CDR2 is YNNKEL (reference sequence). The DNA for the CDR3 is TGTGCCAGCAGCCAACGGCGGGACAGGGGGCTGGAGACCCAGTACTTC. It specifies CASSQRRDRGLETQYF.

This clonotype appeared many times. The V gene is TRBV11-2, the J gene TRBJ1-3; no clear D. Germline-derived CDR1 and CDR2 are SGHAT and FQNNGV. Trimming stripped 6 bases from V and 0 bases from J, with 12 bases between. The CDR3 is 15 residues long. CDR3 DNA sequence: TGTGCCAGCAGTTCTACGACATACTCTGGAAACACCATATATTTT. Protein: CASSSTTYSGNTIYF.

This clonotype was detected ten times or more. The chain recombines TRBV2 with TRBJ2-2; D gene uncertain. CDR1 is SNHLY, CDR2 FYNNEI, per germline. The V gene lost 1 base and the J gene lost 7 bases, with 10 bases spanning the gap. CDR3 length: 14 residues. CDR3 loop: CASSEVESIGELFF. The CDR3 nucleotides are TGTGCCAGCAGTGAAGTAGAGAGTATCGGGGAGCTGTTTTTT.

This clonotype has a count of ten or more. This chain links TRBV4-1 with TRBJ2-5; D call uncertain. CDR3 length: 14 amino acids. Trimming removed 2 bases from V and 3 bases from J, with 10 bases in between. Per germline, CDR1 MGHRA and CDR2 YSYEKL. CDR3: CASSQPTTEETQYF. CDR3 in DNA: TGCGCCAGCAGCCAACCCACAACGGAAGAGACCCAGTACTTC.

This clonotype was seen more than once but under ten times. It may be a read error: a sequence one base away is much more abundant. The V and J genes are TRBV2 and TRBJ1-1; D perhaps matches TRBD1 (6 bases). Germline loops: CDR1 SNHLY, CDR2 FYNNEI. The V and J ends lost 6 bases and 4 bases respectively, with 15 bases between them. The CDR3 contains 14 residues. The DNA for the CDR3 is TGTGCCAGCAGGGGGGGGCGGACGAGCACTGAAGCTTTCTTT. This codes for CASRGGRTSTEAFF. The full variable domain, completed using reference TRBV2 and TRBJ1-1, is EPEVTQTPSHQVTQMGQEVILRCVPISNHLYFYWYRQILGQKVEFLVSFYNNEISEKSEIFDDQFSVERPDGSNFTLKIRSTKLEDSAMYFCASRGGRTSTEAFFGQGTRLTVV.

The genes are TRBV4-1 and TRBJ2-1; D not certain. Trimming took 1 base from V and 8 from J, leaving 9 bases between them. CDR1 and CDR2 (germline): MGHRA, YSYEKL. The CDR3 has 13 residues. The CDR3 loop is CASSQAVGYEQFF. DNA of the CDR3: TGCGCCAGCAGCCAAGCGGTAGGGTATGAGCAGTTCTTC.

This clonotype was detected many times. CDR3 in DNA: TGTGCCAGCAGTTTGAGTTGGGGGGGGCACACTGAAGCTTTCTTT. Its protein is CASSLSWGGHTEAFF. This chain links TRBV12-3 or TRBV12-4 with TRBJ1-1; TRBD1 might be the D (6 bases). The CDR3 length is 15 residues. Trimming took off 3 bases at V and 3 bases at J, with 14 bases between the two ends.

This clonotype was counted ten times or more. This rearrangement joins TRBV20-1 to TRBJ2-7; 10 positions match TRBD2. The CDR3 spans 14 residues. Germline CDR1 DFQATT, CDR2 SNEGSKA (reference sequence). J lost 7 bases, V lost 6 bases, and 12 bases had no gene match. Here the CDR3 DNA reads TGCAGTGCAGAAAGAGCGGGAGGGCCTTGGGAGCAGTACTTC. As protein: CSAERAGGPWEQYF.

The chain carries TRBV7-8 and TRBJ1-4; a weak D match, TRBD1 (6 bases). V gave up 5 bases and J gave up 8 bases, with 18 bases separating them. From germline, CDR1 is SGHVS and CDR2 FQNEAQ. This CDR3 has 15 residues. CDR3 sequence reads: CASSLGGAEYEKLFF. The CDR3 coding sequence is TGTGCCAGCAGCCTAGGGGGGGCGGAATACGAAAAACTGTTTTTT.

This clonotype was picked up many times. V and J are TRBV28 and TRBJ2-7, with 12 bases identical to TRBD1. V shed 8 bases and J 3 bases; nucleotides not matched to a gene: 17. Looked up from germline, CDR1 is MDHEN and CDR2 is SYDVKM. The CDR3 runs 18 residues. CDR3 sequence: CASGRDRGLIPSFYEQYF. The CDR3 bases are TGTGCCAGCGGAAGGGACAGGGGGCTAATTCCTTCTTTCTACGAGCAGTACTTC.

DNA of the CDR3: TGTGCCAGCTCACACCCTGGAGTACTAGCGGACATCAATGAGCAGTTCTTC. This gives the protein CASSHPGVLADINEQFF. The chain recombines TRBV9 with TRBJ2-1; the match to TRBD2 covers 8 bases. The CDR3 length is 17 residues. Trimming took 7 bases from V and 6 from J; bases not matched to a gene: 18. The germline gives CDR1 SGDLS, CDR2 YYNGEE.

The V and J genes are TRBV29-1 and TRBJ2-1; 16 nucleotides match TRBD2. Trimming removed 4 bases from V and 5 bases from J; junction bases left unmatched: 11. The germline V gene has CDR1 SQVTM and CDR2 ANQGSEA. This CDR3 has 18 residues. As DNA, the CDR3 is TGCAGCGTTGCCGGGACTAGCGGGAGGGCGTCTCTCCACAATGAGCAGTTCTTC. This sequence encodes CSVAGTSGRASLHNEQFF.